This T cell receptor beta chain comes out of a study of identical twins (dated by TCRdb to 2015 to 2016). About the full investigation: To test whether fetal clonotypes persist, this study deep-sequenced TCR alpha and beta repertoires from monozygotic twins, from unrelated adults of various ages, and from cord blood. To rule out contamination, replicate twin experiments were performed at different times with different library preparation protocols. Points the paper makes about the study in general: Abundant cord blood beta clonotypes carried fewer insertions; young adult naive repertoires showed a weaker similar trend, while memory repertoires showed none. Zero-insertion analyses could be partly confounded by invariant T cells such as MAIT and iNKT, although diverse VJ usage argued against such confounding for most clonotypes. Compared with coincidental sharing between unrelated individuals, out-of-frame TCR alpha sequences shared between twins showed an excess of sequences with low generation probability. Conclusions relied on cross-sectional statistical analysis, since the same donors could not be followed over many years. The excess sharing between twins in beta out-of-frame sequences was weaker because fewer shared sequences reduced the signal-to-noise ratio. In monozygotic twins, out-of-frame TCR alpha sharing was systematically underestimated by recombination models, although the models agreed with sharing between unrelated individuals.

Every donor was a healthy Caucasian. The twin cohort consisted of three pairs of female monozygotic twins, all aged roughly 18 to 29 years. CD4+ and CD8+ T cell populations were isolated with positive isolation kits from Invitrogen. About this clonotype itself: The specificity of this receptor is unknown. The input lacks base qualities; no much larger clone sits a single base away.

The library was built by means of 5' RACE. Instrument on record: Illumina HiSeq 2000. Template switching added a universal primer binding site, and the final cDNA carried a unique molecular identifier that allowed TCR cDNA molecules to be counted accurately. Specific primers in the conserved constant-segment region were used to synthesize first-strand cDNA for the TCR alpha and beta chains. To control for contamination, each cDNA library was double barcoded with a SMART-Mk sample barcode plus Illumina barcodes. TruSeq adapter sequences along with Illumina sample barcodes were introduced in two successive PCR steps. The TCR alpha and beta cDNA libraries were sequenced on the Illumina HiSeq platform using custom primers. Regarding the original processing steps: MiGEC processed the raw reads to extract unique molecular identifiers, while MiXCR was used to determine the CDR3 positions. Recombination models were inferred per individual with the repgenHMM and IGoR tools using an EM algorithm. Shared clonotypes were analyzed with the tcR package in R, and sharing was normalized by the product of cloneset sizes. To study raw recombination without the effects of thymic and clonal selection, out-of-frame nonproductive sequences were analyzed. The raw public reads went through TCRdb reprocessing: fastp at Q25, MiXCR clone calling, in-frame beta chains kept. Each entry merges the rows of one CDR3 protein and shows their most common DNA and genes. The V and J calls follow TCRdb's processing rather than the paper's. The sample table holds roughly 350,000 distinct CDR3 sequences, of which 10% to 15% were seen once. The top ten clonotypes cover around 7.8% of the sample.

This same sample was also taken into another study, of yellow fever vaccine responses in identical twins. In that second paper, the authors write: According to the authors, the vaccine-induced T cell response in identical twins seemed to be partly convergent and partly specific to each individual. In identical twins, the study followed T cell clones that responded to the vaccine with precision.

The TCR originated in a woman in her late teens or twenties in good health. Sequenced sample: CD8+ T cells sorted from blood.

DNA sequence: TGTGCCAGCAGCCACTTGATAGCGGGGGCTTTAAATGAGCAGTTCTTC. Its protein product is CASSHLIAGALNEQFF. The chain was built from TRBV3-1 and TRBJ2-1, with 9 middle bases fitting TRBD2. The CDR3, cysteine through phenylalanine, is 16 amino acids long. Solely the CDR3 DNA is kept, with 48 bases framed from the first base. The germline V gene encodes CDR1 LGHDT and CDR2 YNNKEL (reference sequence). Relative to germline, V is missing 3 bases and J is missing 7 bases, with 10 bases of the junction outside any gene match.